The entry that follows covers one T cell receptor (beta chain) sequence. This entry comes from a study of T cell changes during pregnancy in multiple sclerosis. The repertoire was sequenced with immunoSEQ multiplex PCR; TCRdb's copy has only in-frame clones and lacks some. The sample holds some 60,000 clones; about nine tenths are singletons and the top ten take roughly 2%. V was pared by 0 bases and J by 7 bases, with 8 bases of the junction left unmatched. Germline loops: CDR1 SGDLS, CDR2 YYNGEE. This CDR3 is 16 amino acids long. The sequence came from a female donor in good health, enrolled as a control in a pregnancy study. The sample in question was peripheral blood, obtained in the first trimester of pregnancy. This chain joins TRBV9 and TRBJ2-1, with 9 bases lining up with TRBD2. The chain's CDR3 is CASSVAGGGAENEQFF. The CDR3 DNA reads as TGTGCCAGCAGCGTAGCGGGCGGGGGGGCTGAGAATGAGCAGTTCTTC.